The TCR beta chain under discussion was sequenced for a study of metastatic and nonmetastatic thyroid tumors. Overall study: Malignant thyroid and benign thyroid patients provided blood and tumor or nodule tissue whose repertoires were compared.

Patients were all untreated before their thyroid surgery. This clone was observed a few times. Its specificity is not known. This CDR3 comprises 11 residues. The V gene lost 2 bases and the J gene lost 9 bases, with 2 bases spanning the gap. CDR1 and CDR2 (germline): MNHEY, SVGEGT. Notes on the study in general: Compared with benign nodules, malignant thyroid tumors were reported to have significantly higher TCR beta diversity in both blood and tumor.

With MiXCR, TCRdb called clones anew from the PCR reads. The sample lists around 16,000 clones, roughly 27% seen once, with 13% in the top ten. This receptor was obtained from a female donor with papillary thyroid cancer or a benign thyroid nodule (not recorded which). Some clones in this sample may be carry-over from other donors' samples. The chain has TRBV6-2 or TRBV6-3 and TRBJ1-6, with D uncertain. Input material: adjacent normal tissue. CDR3 residues: CASSYGSPLHF. The CDR3 DNA reads TGTGCCAGCAGTTACGGTTCACCCCTCCACTTT.